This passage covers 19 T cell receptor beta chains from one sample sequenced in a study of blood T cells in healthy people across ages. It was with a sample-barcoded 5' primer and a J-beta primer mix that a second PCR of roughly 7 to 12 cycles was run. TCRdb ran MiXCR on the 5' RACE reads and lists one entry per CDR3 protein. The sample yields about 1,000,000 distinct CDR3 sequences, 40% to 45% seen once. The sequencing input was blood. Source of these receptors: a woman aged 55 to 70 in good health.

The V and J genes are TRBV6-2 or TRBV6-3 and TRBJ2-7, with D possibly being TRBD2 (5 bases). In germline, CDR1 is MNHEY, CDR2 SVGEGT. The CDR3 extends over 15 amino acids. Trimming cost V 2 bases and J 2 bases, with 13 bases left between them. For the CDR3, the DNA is TGTGCCAGCAGTTACCACCCACTAGGGACCTACGAGCAGTACTTC. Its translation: CASSYHPLGTYEQYF.

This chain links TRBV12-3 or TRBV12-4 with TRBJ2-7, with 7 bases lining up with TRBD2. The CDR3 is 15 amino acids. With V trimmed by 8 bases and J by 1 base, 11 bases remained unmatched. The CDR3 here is CASSSGLESSYEQYF. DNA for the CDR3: TGTGCCAGCTCATCCGGACTAGAAAGTTCCTACGAGCAGTACTTC.

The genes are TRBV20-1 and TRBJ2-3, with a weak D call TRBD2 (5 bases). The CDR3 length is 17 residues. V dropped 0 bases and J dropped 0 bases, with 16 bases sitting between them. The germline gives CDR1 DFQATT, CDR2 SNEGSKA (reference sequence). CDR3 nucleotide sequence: TGCAGTGCTAGAGATTCTCGAGCGGATGCTAGCACAGATACGCAGTATTTT. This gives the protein CSARDSRADASTDTQYF.

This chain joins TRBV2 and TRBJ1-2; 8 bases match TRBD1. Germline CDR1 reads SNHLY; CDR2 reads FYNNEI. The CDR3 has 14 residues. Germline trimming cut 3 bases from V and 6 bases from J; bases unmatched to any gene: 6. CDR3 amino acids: CASSEYRGTNGYTF. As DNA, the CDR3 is TGTGCCAGCAGTGAGTACAGGGGGACAAATGGCTACACCTTC.

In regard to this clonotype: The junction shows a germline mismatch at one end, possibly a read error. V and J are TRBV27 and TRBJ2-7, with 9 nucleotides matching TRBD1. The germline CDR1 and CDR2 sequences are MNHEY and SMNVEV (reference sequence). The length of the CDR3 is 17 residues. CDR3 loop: CAGSFSVVTGGSYEQYF. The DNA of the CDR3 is TGTGCCGGCAGCTTTAGCGTAGTGACAGGGGGATCCTACGAGCAGTACTTC.

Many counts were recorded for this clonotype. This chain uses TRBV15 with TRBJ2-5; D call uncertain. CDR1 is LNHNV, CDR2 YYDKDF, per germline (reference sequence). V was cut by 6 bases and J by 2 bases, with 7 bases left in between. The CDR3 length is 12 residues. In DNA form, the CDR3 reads TGTGCCACCAGTCTACAGCAAGAGACCCAGTACTTC. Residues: CATSLQQETQYF. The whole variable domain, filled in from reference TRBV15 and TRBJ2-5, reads DAMVIQNPRYQVTQFGKPVTLSCSQTLNHNVMYWYQQKSSQAPKLLFHYYDKDFNNEADTPDNFQSRRPNTSFCFLDIRSPGLGDTAMYLCATSLQQETQYFGPGTRLLVL.

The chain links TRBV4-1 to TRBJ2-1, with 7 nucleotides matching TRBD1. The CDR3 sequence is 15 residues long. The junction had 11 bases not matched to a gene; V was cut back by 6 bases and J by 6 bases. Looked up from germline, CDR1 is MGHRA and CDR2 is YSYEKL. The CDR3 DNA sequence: TGCGCCAGCAGGCTACGGGACAGTCTTATCAATGAGCAGTTCTTC. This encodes CASRLRDSLINEQFF.

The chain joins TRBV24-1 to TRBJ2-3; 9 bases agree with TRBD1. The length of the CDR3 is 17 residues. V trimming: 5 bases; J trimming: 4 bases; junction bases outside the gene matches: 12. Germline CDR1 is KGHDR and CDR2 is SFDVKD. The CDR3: CATSGPSGTGFPDTQYF. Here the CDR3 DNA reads TGTGCCACCAGTGGTCCGTCCGGGACAGGGTTTCCAGATACGCAGTATTTT.

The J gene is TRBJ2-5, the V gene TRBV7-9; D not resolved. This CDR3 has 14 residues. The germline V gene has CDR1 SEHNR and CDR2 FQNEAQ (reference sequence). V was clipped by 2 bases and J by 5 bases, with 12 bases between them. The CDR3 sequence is CASSLRVSGETQYF. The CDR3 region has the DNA TGTGCCAGCAGCTTACGTGTGAGTGGGGAGACCCAGTACTTC.

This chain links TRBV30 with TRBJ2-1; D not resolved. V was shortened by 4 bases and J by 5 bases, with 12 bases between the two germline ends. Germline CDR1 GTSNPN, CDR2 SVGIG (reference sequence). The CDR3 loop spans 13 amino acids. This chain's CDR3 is CAWNSLGNNEQFF. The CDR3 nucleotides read TGTGCCTGGAACTCCTTGGGTAACAATGAGCAGTTCTTC.

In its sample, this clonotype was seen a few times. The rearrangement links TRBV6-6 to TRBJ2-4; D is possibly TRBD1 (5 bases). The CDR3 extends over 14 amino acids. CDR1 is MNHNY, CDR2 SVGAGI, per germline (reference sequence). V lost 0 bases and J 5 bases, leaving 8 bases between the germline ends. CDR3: CASSYSQDQNIQYF. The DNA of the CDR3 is TGTGCCAGCAGTTACTCACAGGACCAAAACATTCAGTACTTC.

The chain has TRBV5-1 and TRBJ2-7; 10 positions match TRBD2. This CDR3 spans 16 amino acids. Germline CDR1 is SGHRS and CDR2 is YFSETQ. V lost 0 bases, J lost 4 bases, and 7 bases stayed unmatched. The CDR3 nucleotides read TGCGCCAGCAGCTTGGTGCCTAGCGGGAGTATTTACGAGCAGTACTTC. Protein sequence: CASSLVPSGSIYEQYF.

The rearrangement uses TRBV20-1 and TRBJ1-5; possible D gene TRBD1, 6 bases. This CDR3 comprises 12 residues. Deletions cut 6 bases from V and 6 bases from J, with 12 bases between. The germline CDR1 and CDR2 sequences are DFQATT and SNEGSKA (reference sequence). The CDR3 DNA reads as TGCAGTGCAGGGGGGTACGCTCAGCCCCAGCATTTT. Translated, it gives CSAGGYAQPQHF.

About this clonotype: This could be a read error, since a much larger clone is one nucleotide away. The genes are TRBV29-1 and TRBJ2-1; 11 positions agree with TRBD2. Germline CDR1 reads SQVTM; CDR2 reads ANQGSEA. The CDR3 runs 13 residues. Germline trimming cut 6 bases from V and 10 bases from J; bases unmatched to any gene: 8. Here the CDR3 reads CSVEPLAGVEQFF. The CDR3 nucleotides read TGCAGCGTCGAACCACTAGCGGGAGTAGAGCAGTTCTTC.

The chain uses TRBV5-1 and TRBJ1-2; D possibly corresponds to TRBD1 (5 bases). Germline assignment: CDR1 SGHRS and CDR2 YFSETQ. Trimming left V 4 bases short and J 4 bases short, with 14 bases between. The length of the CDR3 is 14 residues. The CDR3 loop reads CASSQATDSYGYTF. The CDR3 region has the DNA TGCGCCAGCAGCCAAGCGACAGACTCCTATGGCTACACCTTC.

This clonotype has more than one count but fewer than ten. CDR3 region: CASSFSGRRSYEQYF. DNA of the CDR3: TGCGCCAGCAGCTTTAGCGGGAGAAGGTCCTACGAGCAGTACTTC. The V call is TRBV5-1, the J call TRBJ2-7; 9 nucleotides line up with TRBD2. CDR3 length: 15 amino acids. After removal of 2 bases from V and 1 base from J, the junction contained 4 bases not matched to a gene. Germline CDR1 SGHRS, CDR2 YFSETQ.

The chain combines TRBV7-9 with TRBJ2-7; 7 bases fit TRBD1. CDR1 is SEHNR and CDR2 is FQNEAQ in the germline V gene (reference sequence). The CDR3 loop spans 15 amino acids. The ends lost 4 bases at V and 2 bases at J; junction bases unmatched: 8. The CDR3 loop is CASSSTGTLTYEQYF. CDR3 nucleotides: TGTGCCAGCAGCTCGACAGGGACCCTCACCTACGAGCAGTACTTC.

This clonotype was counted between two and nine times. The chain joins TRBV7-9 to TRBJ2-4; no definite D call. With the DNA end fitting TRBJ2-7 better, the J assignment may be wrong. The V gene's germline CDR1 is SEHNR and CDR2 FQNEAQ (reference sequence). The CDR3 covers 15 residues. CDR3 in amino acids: CASSLVTLTEYEQYF. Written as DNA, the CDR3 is TGTGCCAGCAGCTTAGTCACTTTAACTGAATACGAGCAGTACTTC.

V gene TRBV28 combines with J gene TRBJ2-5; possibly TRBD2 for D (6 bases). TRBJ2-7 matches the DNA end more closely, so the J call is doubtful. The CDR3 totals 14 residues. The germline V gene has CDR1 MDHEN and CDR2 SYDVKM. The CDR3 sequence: CASEPGPRGYEQYF. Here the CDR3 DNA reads TGTGCCTCCGAACCGGGACCCCGGGGGTACGAGCAGTACTTC.